The clone carrying this T cell receptor (beta chain) appeared once. The source of the sample is a study of blood T cell repertoires in COVID-19. Sequenced by immunoSEQ multiplex PCR; TCRdb stores in-frame clones only, minus some. The data contain 190,000 or so clones, approximately 87% of them seen just once; the ten biggest clones take up about 0.96%. Trimming shortened V by 4 bases and J by 3 bases, and 17 bases separated the two germline ends. This CDR3 has 16 amino acids. From germline, CDR1 is SGDLS and CDR2 YYNGEE. The chain combines TRBV9 with TRBJ2-4; a possible D gene is TRBD2 (6 bases). This receptor was obtained from a young woman who had recovered from COVID-19. Sample: peripheral blood. The CDR3 loop reads CASSPSLGGGKNIQYF. CDR3 coding DNA: TGTGCCAGCAGCCCCTCTTTGGGGGGTGGCAAAAACATTCAGTACTTC.